The subject of this entry is one T cell receptor (beta chain). Its cognate antigen is unknown. This record comes from a study of human T cells and chemical hapten exposure. Study-level background: TCR yield per sample varied, mainly due to pooled library volumes. General observations from the study: The number of TCRs above 1 in 1000 frequency did not change after DPC sensitization. Significantly more large CDR3 similarity clusters arose among expanded TCRs than among controls.

Time point described: pre-sensitization, week 0. Indicated treatment: therapeutic diphenylcyclopropenone sensitization with weekly scalp DPC. Each CDR3 protein is one row after TCRdb ran MiXCR on the RACE reads. The sample comprises a few hundred thousand distinct CDR3 sequences, around 5.5% of which are singletons, and about 8.2% rests with the top ten. CDR3 length equals 13 residues. From germline, CDR1 is SNHLY and CDR2 FYNNEI. J gave up 10 bases and V 6 bases, and 6 bases lay outside the gene matches. Source: whole blood, taken in connection with sensitization to the hapten diphenylcyclopropenone (DPC). The TCR originated in a woman aged 18-30 years with alopecia areata. Some clones in this sample may be carry-over from other donors' samples. The chain uses TRBV2 and TRBJ1-1, with 12 positions matching TRBD1. CDR3 protein: CASRVGTGGTAFF. The CDR3 DNA sequence: TGTGCCAGCAGGGTGGGGACAGGGGGCACAGCTTTCTTT.